These T cell receptor beta chains were read from a single sample in a study of blood T cell repertoires in COVID-19. Sequencing was performed with immunoSEQ multiplex PCR; in TCRdb, only in-frame clones are kept and a portion is missing. The sample contains approximately 40,000 clones, about four fifths of which appear only once. What was sequenced was peripheral blood. These receptors originate from a man older than 75 with active or convalescent COVID-19. Both conserved end residues are part of each CDR3. The D gene is left open where the match is weak. Clone sizes are given selectively: once, few, many, or a class where the clone is expanded.

J gene: TRBJ1-5; D gene: TRBD1; V gene: TRBV18; clone size: -; CDR3 DNA: TGTGCCAGCTCACCAGAGACAGGGGGCAATCAGCCCCAGCATTTT; CDR3 protein: CASSPETGGNQPQHF
J gene: TRBJ1-1; D gene: -; V gene: TRBV7-2; clone size: -; CDR3 DNA: TGTGCCAGCAGCTTAGTGGAGGGGACTGAAGCTTTCTTT; CDR3 protein: CASSLVEGTEAFF
J gene: TRBJ1-2; D gene: TRBD1; V gene: TRBV10-3; clone size: -; CDR3 DNA: TGTGCCACCGACGACAGGGTGGGTGGCTACACCTTC; CDR3 protein: CATDDRVGGYTF
J gene: TRBJ1-6; D gene: TRBD1; V gene: TRBV18; clone size: -; CDR3 DNA: TGTGCCAGCTCACCACGCCAGGGGGCCCGTAATTCACCCCTCCACTTT; CDR3 protein: CASSPRQGARNSPLHF
J gene: TRBJ1-4; D gene: TRBD1; V gene: TRBV28; clone size: -; CDR3 DNA: TGTGCCAGCAGGCCCCGGGACAGGGGGAGTGAAAAACTGTTTTTT; CDR3 protein: CASRPRDRGSEKLFF
J gene: TRBJ1-2; D gene: -; V gene: TRBV4-3; clone size: -; CDR3 DNA: TGCGCCAGCAGCCAAGACCGTTCGGGTTACTATGGCTACACCTTC; CDR3 protein: CASSQDRSGYYGYTF
J gene: TRBJ2-1; D gene: TRBD2; V gene: TRBV7-6; clone size: -; CDR3 DNA: TGTGCCAGCAGCTTAGAGCCCCGGACTAGCGGGGGTGGCAATGAGCAGTTCTTC; CDR3 protein: CASSLEPRTSGGGNEQFF
J gene: TRBJ2-1; D gene: TRBD2; V gene: TRBV6-6; clone size: -; CDR3 DNA: TGTGCCAGCAGTCGGGGGGGCTCCTACAATGAGCAGTTCTTC; CDR3 protein: CASSRGGSYNEQFF
J gene: TRBJ1-5; D gene: TRBD1; V gene: TRBV9; clone size: -; CDR3 DNA: TGTGCCAGCAGCGGAGGGACAGGGGATCAGCCCCAGCATTTT; CDR3 protein: CASSGGTGDQPQHF
J gene: TRBJ1-5; D gene: TRBD1; V gene: TRBV6-1; clone size: few; CDR3 DNA: TGTGCCAGCAGTGATCAGGGGGTAGGCAATCAGCCCCAGCATTTT; CDR3 protein: CASSDQGVGNQPQHF
J gene: TRBJ2-7; D gene: TRBD1; V gene: TRBV27; clone size: -; CDR3 DNA: TGTGCCAGCAGTCCCGGGACAGGGGGAAACGAGCAGTACTTC; CDR3 protein: CASSPGTGGNEQYF
J gene: TRBJ2-7; D gene: -; V gene: TRBV10-3; clone size: -; CDR3 DNA: TGTGCCATCTCCAGATCCTCCTACGAGCAGTACTTC; CDR3 protein: CAISRSSYEQYF
J gene: TRBJ2-1; D gene: TRBD2; V gene: TRBV28; clone size: -; CDR3 DNA: TGTGCCAGCAGGATTACTAGCGGGAGATACAATGAGCAGTTCTTC; CDR3 protein: CASRITSGRYNEQFF
J gene: TRBJ1-1; D gene: -; V gene: TRBV6-5; clone size: -; CDR3 DNA: TGTGCCAGCAGTTTTTCCCGAACGGGTGAAGCTTTCTTT; CDR3 protein: CASSFSRTGEAFF
J gene: TRBJ2-5; D gene: TRBD2; V gene: TRBV5-1; clone size: -; CDR3 DNA: TGCGCCAGCAGCTTGTGGCTAGCGGGGGAGACCCAGTACTTC; CDR3 protein: CASSLWLAGETQYF
J gene: TRBJ2-4; D gene: -; V gene: TRBV28; clone size: -; CDR3 DNA: TGTGCCAGCAGTTTAGGGGGCGCCAAAAACATTCAGTACTTC; CDR3 protein: CASSLGGAKNIQYF
J gene: TRBJ1-5; D gene: -; V gene: TRBV19; clone size: -; CDR3 DNA: TGTGCCAGTAGTACTGGCGGCTCCAATCAGCCCCAGCATTTT; CDR3 protein: CASSTGGSNQPQHF
J gene: TRBJ2-5; D gene: -; V gene: TRBV10-3; clone size: -; CDR3 DNA: TGTGCCATCAGTGAGTCGAAGGCAGGGCGTGTTCAAGAGACCCAGTACTTC; CDR3 protein: CAISESKAGRVQETQYF
J gene: TRBJ1-3; D gene: TRBD1; V gene: TRBV15; clone size: once; CDR3 DNA: TGTGCCACCAGCAGAGACATTGGACAGGGCGAAAACACCATATATTTT; CDR3 protein: CATSRDIGQGENTIYF
J gene: TRBJ2-1; D gene: TRBD2; V gene: TRBV7-2; clone size: few; CDR3 DNA: TGTGCCAGCAGCTTGGGGACTAGCAGAAATGAGCAGTTCTTC; CDR3 protein: CASSLGTSRNEQFF
J gene: TRBJ2-1; D gene: TRBD2; V gene: TRBV25-1; clone size: -; CDR3 DNA: TGTGCCAGCATGCCGATCGGGACTAGCGTCCCGTTACAGTTCTTC; CDR3 protein: CASMPIGTSVPLQFF
J gene: TRBJ1-1; D gene: TRBD1; V gene: TRBV5-6; clone size: -; CDR3 DNA: TGTGCCAGCAGCTTTTCTAACAGGGGGCCTATGAACACTGAAGCTTTCTTT; CDR3 protein: CASSFSNRGPMNTEAFF
J gene: TRBJ1-6; D gene: TRBD1; V gene: TRBV2; clone size: -; CDR3 DNA: TGTGCCAGCAGAGGACAGGGTTTTTCACCCCTCCACTTT; CDR3 protein: CASRGQGFSPLHF
J gene: TRBJ1-2; D gene: -; V gene: TRBV3-1/TRBV3-2; clone size: -; CDR3 DNA: TGTGCCAGCAGCTCTGGACAAAACTATGGCTACACCTTC; CDR3 protein: CASSSGQNYGYTF
J gene: TRBJ1-2; D gene: -; V gene: TRBV19; clone size: -; CDR3 DNA: TGTGCCAGTAGTATAGTCGTGGCAGGGGATGGCTACACCTTC; CDR3 protein: CASSIVVAGDGYTF
J gene: TRBJ2-7; D gene: TRBD1; V gene: TRBV29-1; clone size: few; CDR3 DNA: TGCAGCGTTGCGGGACAGGGGAATATCTACGAGCAGTACTTC; CDR3 protein: CSVAGQGNIYEQYF
J gene: TRBJ2-7; D gene: TRBD2; V gene: TRBV27; clone size: -; CDR3 DNA: TGTGCCAGCAGTTTATTGGGGGGGGTAGGCCACGAGCAGTACTTC; CDR3 protein: CASSLLGGVGHEQYF
J gene: TRBJ2-7; D gene: TRBD1; V gene: TRBV3-1/TRBV3-2; clone size: few; CDR3 DNA: TGTGCCAGCAGCCTTCGGACAGGGGGTCCCTACGAGCAGTACTTC; CDR3 protein: CASSLRTGGPYEQYF
J gene: TRBJ1-2; D gene: -; V gene: TRBV7-9; clone size: -; CDR3 DNA: TGTGCCAGCAGCTTGGCAGGCTATGGCTACACCTTC; CDR3 protein: CASSLAGYGYTF
J gene: TRBJ2-2; D gene: TRBD1; V gene: TRBV3-1/TRBV3-2; clone size: -; CDR3 DNA: TGTGCCAGCAGCCAAGTAGGCGACAGGGCGAACACCGGGGAGCTGTTTTTT; CDR3 protein: CASSQVGDRANTGELFF
J gene: TRBJ1-1; D gene: TRBD1; V gene: TRBV27; clone size: few; CDR3 DNA: TGTGCCAGCAAACGACAGGGCGGGGAAGCTTTCTTT; CDR3 protein: CASKRQGGEAFF
J gene: TRBJ2-5; D gene: -; V gene: TRBV7-6; clone size: -; CDR3 DNA: TGTGCCAGCAGCTTAGAGTCTTTAGTAGGGGGTGAGACCCAGTACTTC; CDR3 protein: CASSLESLVGGETQYF
J gene: TRBJ1-4; D gene: TRBD1; V gene: TRBV5-1; clone size: -; CDR3 DNA: TGCGCCAGCAGCGGAGGGGACAGGGGGCGAGAAAAACTGTTTTTT; CDR3 protein: CASSGGDRGREKLFF
J gene: TRBJ2-7; D gene: TRBD1; V gene: TRBV7-9; clone size: few; CDR3 DNA: TGTGCCAGCAGCTTAGACAGGGGTTCGGGGCAGTACTTC; CDR3 protein: CASSLDRGSGQYF
J gene: TRBJ2-7; D gene: TRBD2; V gene: TRBV4-2; clone size: -; CDR3 DNA: TGTGCCAGTTCCGACGGGGGCCGGCGGGGGGGGCCCTACGAGCAGTACTTC; CDR3 protein: CASSDGGRRGGPYEQYF
J gene: TRBJ1-1; D gene: -; V gene: TRBV5-1; clone size: few; CDR3 DNA: TGCGCCAGCAGCACGCAGGGTGATGGCACTGAAGCTTTCTTT; CDR3 protein: CASSTQGDGTEAFF
J gene: TRBJ2-2; D gene: TRBD1; V gene: TRBV7-9; clone size: -; CDR3 DNA: TGTGCCAGCAGCTTAAGAGTGCCGACAGGGGGCACCGGGGAGCTGTTTTTT; CDR3 protein: CASSLRVPTGGTGELFF
J gene: TRBJ1-3; D gene: TRBD1; V gene: TRBV28; clone size: -; CDR3 DNA: TGTGCCACGCGACAGGGGACTGGAAACACCATATATTTT; CDR3 protein: CATRQGTGNTIYF
J gene: TRBJ1-2; D gene: -; V gene: TRBV7-2; clone size: -; CDR3 DNA: TGTGCCAGCAGCTTAGCCCCCGGGAACAATGGCTACACCTTC; CDR3 protein: CASSLAPGNNGYTF
J gene: TRBJ2-3; D gene: TRBD1; V gene: TRBV6-5; clone size: -; CDR3 DNA: TGTGCCAGCAGCCCCGGACAGGGGGCAGGAGATACGCAGTATTTT; CDR3 protein: CASSPGQGAGDTQYF
J gene: TRBJ1-1; D gene: -; V gene: TRBV3-1/TRBV3-2; clone size: once; CDR3 DNA: TGTGCCAGCAGCCAAGGGCCCTTCACTGAAGCTTTCTTT; CDR3 protein: CASSQGPFTEAFF
J gene: TRBJ2-7; D gene: -; V gene: TRBV19; clone size: -; CDR3 DNA: TGTGCCAGTAGTGCCGACTATCTCAAATACGAGCAGTACTTC; CDR3 protein: CASSADYLKYEQYF
J gene: TRBJ2-7; D gene: TRBD1; V gene: TRBV7-2; clone size: -; CDR3 DNA: TGTGCCAGCAGCACGGACAGGGGGGGCGAGCAGTACTTC; CDR3 protein: CASSTDRGGEQYF
J gene: TRBJ1-5; D gene: -; V gene: TRBV7-8; clone size: -; CDR3 DNA: TGTGCCAGCAGCTTGACAACGGGATCGGATCAGCCCCAGCATTTT; CDR3 protein: CASSLTTGSDQPQHF
J gene: TRBJ2-7; D gene: TRBD2; V gene: TRBV24-1; clone size: -; CDR3 DNA: TGTGCCACCTACCGACTAGCGGAATCCTACGAGCAGTACTTC; CDR3 protein: CATYRLAESYEQYF